The T cell receptor (beta chain) described here comes from a study of blood T cell repertoires in COVID-19. Source study methods: How many nucleated cells were present was estimated from reference gene primer amplification. Clones were read by immunoSEQ multiplex PCR, and TCRdb kept only the in-frame ones, dropping some. D and trimming were read from the DNA, whereas the V and J calls and clone size are those reported in that table. The sample carries 200,000 to 250,000 clones, 80% to 90% recorded once. The CDR3 totals 18 residues. V was pared by 1 base and J by 0 bases, with 16 bases between. Germline V gene lookup returns CDR1 KGHSH and CDR2 LQKENI.

The specimen sequenced was PBMCs or T cells enriched from blood (not recorded which). The chain uses TRBV18 and TRBJ1-3, with a weak D call TRBD1 (5 bases). The sequence was collected from a woman aged 45-65 years in a cohort exposed to, infected with or recovered from COVID-19 (not recorded which). The CDR3 reads CASSPRRGGAYSGNTIYF. In DNA, the CDR3 is TGTGCCAGCTCACCACGCCGCGGAGGGGCTTACTCTGGAAACACCATATATTTT.